The entry below gives a single TCR beta chain sequence along with its context. Antigen unknown. Trimming shortened V by 1 base and J by 5 bases, and 15 bases separated the two germline ends. The CDR3 spans 16 residues. Germline V gives CDR1 SEHNR, CDR2 FQNEAQ (reference sequence). Method: immunoSEQ multiplex PCR; TCRdb's copy keeps in-frame clones and lacks some. The sample lists about 99,000 clones, under 95% occurring once. This specimen belongs to a study of graft-versus-host responses after intestinal transplantation. Study summary: Those transplanted obtained multivisceral, liver-intestinal, or isolated intestinal grafts. After anti-thymocyte globulin induction, recipients took tacrolimus and steroids for about 3 years.

General study results and limits: Peak circulating GvH clone levels were associated with early post-transplant HvG declines. Individuals carrying graft-donor T cell macrochimerism showed high graft-versus-host to host-versus-graft clonal ratios in allografts.

This material consisted of unstimulated CD8+ T cells sorted from spleen or lymph node cells, taken before intestinal transplant. The rearrangement joins TRBV7-9 to TRBJ1-5; D is possibly TRBD1 (6 bases). The sequence came from a human donor who received an intestinal transplant. This CDR3 is CASSLDVQGVDQPQHF. The CDR3 DNA reads TGTGCCAGCAGCTTAGACGTACAGGGAGTGGATCAGCCCCAGCATTTT.